A single sample gave rise to the 27 T cell receptor beta chains below, sequenced in a study of T cells in localized non-small cell lung cancer. Assay used: immunoSEQ multiplex PCR; TCRdb lists only in-frame clones, some missing. The sample has fewer than 40,000 clones, less than 80% seen once; the top ten hold approximately 35%. Sequencing was performed on peripheral blood, taken before any cancer treatment. The source is a male donor older than 55 with stage II squamous cell lung carcinoma.

V usage is TRBV7-9 and J usage is TRBJ2-1; the D is unclear. Trimming pared 5 bases from V and 6 bases from J, leaving 5 bases between. The CDR3 contains 11 residues. CDR1 SEHNR and CDR2 FQNEAQ come from the germline V gene (reference sequence). The DNA of the CDR3 is TGTGCCAGCAGCCCCTCCAATGAGCAGTTCTTC. Residues: CASSPSNEQFF.

This chain connects TRBV19 to TRBJ1-2; no firm D call. This CDR3 has 11 amino acids. The ends were cut back, 8 bases at V and 2 bases at J, with 6 bases in the middle. Germline V gene lookup returns CDR1 LNHDA and CDR2 SQIVND (reference sequence). CDR3 in DNA: TGTGCCAGTGGTAGAAACTATGGCTACACCTTC. The encoded protein is CASGRNYGYTF.

This clone was detected only once. The chain carries TRBV7-8 and TRBJ1-1, with D unclear. Trimming cost V 5 bases and J 2 bases, with 12 bases left between them. There are 14 residues in the CDR3. In germline, CDR1 is SGHVS, CDR2 FQNEAQ. The CDR3 DNA sequence: TGTGCCAGCAGCCTACGGACGGACAACACTGAAGCTTTCTTT. Protein: CASSLRTDNTEAFF.

The chain recombines TRBV10-2 with TRBJ2-1; no clear D. The CDR3 loop spans 13 amino acids. V was cut by 6 bases and J by 0 bases, with 6 bases left in between. Germline lookup yields CDR1 WSHSY and CDR2 SAAADI. CDR3 in DNA: TGCGCCAGCAGAACTGGCTCCTACAATGAGCAGTTCTTC. Translating gives CASRTGSYNEQFF.

The genes are TRBV7-2 and TRBJ1-2, with 8 nucleotides matching TRBD1. The CDR3 is 14 amino acids. The V and J ends lost 4 bases and 2 bases, in that order; junction bases with no gene match: 3. Germline values: CDR1 SGHTA, CDR2 FQGNSA. CDR3 protein: CASSSRDRNYGYTF. The CDR3 region has the DNA TGTGCCAGCAGCTCCCGGGACAGGAACTATGGCTACACCTTC.

Here the CDR3 reads CASSPSGGAITGELFF. The CDR3 DNA reads as TGTGCCAGCAGCCCCTCGGGAGGGGCGATCACCGGGGAGCTGTTTTTT. The chain has TRBV4-2 and TRBJ2-2; TRBD2 matches at 8 bases. The CDR3 loop spans 16 amino acids. Germline CDR1 reads LGHNA; CDR2 reads YNFKEQ. V lost 4 bases, J lost 4 bases, and 8 bases stayed unmatched.

This rearrangement joins TRBV9 to TRBJ2-1, with D possibly TRBD2 on 6 matching bases. This CDR3 has 15 amino acids. The V gene's germline CDR1 is SGDLS and CDR2 YYNGEE. V was clipped by 4 bases and J by 0 bases, with 11 bases between them. The CDR3 DNA reads as TGTGCCAGCAGCATCCTAGCGAACTCCTACAATGAGCAGTTCTTC. This translates into CASSILANSYNEQFF.

This rearrangement joins TRBV21-1 to TRBJ1-4; the DNA was not compared with TRBD1, the D call given in the table. TRBV21-1 is classified as a pseudogene. This CDR3 comprises 17 residues. The CDR3 sequence is CASSFGQTNATNEKLFF. The CDR3 DNA follows: TGTGCCAGCAGTTTCGGACAGACCAATGCAACTAATGAAAAACTGTTTTTT.

J is TRBJ1-4 and V is TRBV2; no clear D gene. This CDR3 has 14 residues. V lost 4 bases and J 8 bases, leaving 14 bases between the germline ends. Germline lookup yields CDR1 SNHLY and CDR2 FYNNEI. The CDR3 nucleotides read TGTGCCAGCAGTGCTCAGGTAGTCGGCGAAAAACTGTTTTTT. This encodes CASSAQVVGEKLFF.

The chain combines TRBV19 with TRBJ1-5; D uncertain. Per germline, CDR1 LNHDA and CDR2 SQIVND (reference sequence). The length of the CDR3 is 12 residues. Trimming pared 3 bases from V and 5 bases from J, leaving 5 bases between. The CDR3 sequence is CASSMWDQPQHF. CDR3 DNA sequence: TGTGCCAGTAGTATGTGGGATCAGCCCCAGCATTTT. The entire variable domain, with the rest obtained from reference TRBV19 and TRBJ1-5, is as follows: DGGITQSPKYLFRKEGQNVTLSCEQNLNHDAMYWYRQDPGQGLRLIYYSQIVNDFQKGDIAEGYSVSREKKESFPLTVTSAQKNPTAFYLCASSMWDQPQHFGDGTRLSIL.

This rearrangement joins TRBV4-1 to TRBJ1-2, with unresolved D. Germline V lookup: CDR1 MGHRA, CDR2 YSYEKL. V dropped 4 bases and J dropped 4 bases, with 16 bases sitting between them. The CDR3 length is 15 residues. The CDR3 DNA sequence: TGCGCCAGCAGCCTCTCTCGGGCCGAGCTCTATGGCTACACCTTC. Encoded protein: CASSLSRAELYGYTF.

The chain has TRBV7-2 and TRBJ2-3; 9 bases map to TRBD2. J gave up 2 bases and V 1 base, and 4 bases lay outside the gene matches. The CDR3 is 16 amino acids. Germline V CDR1 and CDR2: SGHTA, FQGNSA. CDR3 DNA: TGTGCCAGCAGCTTAGGGACTAGCGCGACCACAGATACGCAGTATTTT. It specifies CASSLGTSATTDTQYF. Full variable domain (rest looked up from reference TRBV7-2 and TRBJ2-3): GAGVSQSPSNKVTEKGKDVELRCDPISGHTALYWYRQSLGQGLEFLIYFQGNSAPDKSGLPSDRFSAERTGGSVSTLTIQRTQQEDSAVYLCASSLGTSATTDTQYFGPGTRLTVL.

The genes are TRBV9 and TRBJ2-1; no definite D call. Deletions cut 3 bases from V and 1 base from J, with 11 bases between. There are 15 residues in the CDR3. Germline CDR1 SGDLS, CDR2 YYNGEE. Written as DNA, the CDR3 is TGTGCCAGCAGCGCAGACGGGCCATCCTACAATGAGCAGTTCTTC. The encoded protein is CASSADGPSYNEQFF.

The chain joins TRBV7-2 to TRBJ2-7; no clear D gene. V shed 1 base and J shed 3 bases, with 10 bases lying between them. Germline V lookup: CDR1 SGHTA, CDR2 FQGNSA. CDR3 length equals 14 residues. The CDR3 DNA reads as TGTGCCAGCAGCTTAGGGTTCTCCGGCTACGAGCAGTACTTC. Its translation: CASSLGFSGYEQYF.

This clone was seen a single time. J is TRBJ1-1 and V is TRBV9; no reliable D call. Germline CDR1 SGDLS, CDR2 YYNGEE. V lost 0 bases to trimming and J lost 3 bases, with 12 bases between them. The CDR3 covers 15 residues. The CDR3 loop is CASSVEVGWDTEAFF. DNA for the CDR3: TGTGCCAGCAGCGTAGAAGTCGGGTGGGACACTGAAGCTTTCTTT.

This clone rates as medium-sized. This chain connects TRBV6-5 to TRBJ1-6; possible D gene TRBD1, 6 bases. The CDR3 has 14 residues. CDR1 and CDR2 from the germline V gene are MNHEY and SVGAGI. V shed 2 bases and J shed 7 bases, with 9 bases lying between them. For the CDR3, the DNA is TGTGCCAGCAGTTACCGGGACACGAATTCACCCCTCCACTTT. Translated, it gives CASSYRDTNSPLHF.

This clone is a singleton in its sample. The J gene is TRBJ2-5, the V gene TRBV7-2, with D perhaps TRBD2 (5 bases). V lost 1 base and J 2 bases, leaving 14 bases between the germline ends. The CDR3 has 16 residues. Looked up from germline, CDR1 is SGHTA and CDR2 is FQGNSA. DNA for the CDR3: TGTGCCAGCAGCTTAGGCGTCGGGGTCGGGCAAGAGACCCAGTACTTC. Amino acids: CASSLGVGVGQETQYF.

The V call is TRBV9, the J call TRBJ1-5; no firm D call. Trimming took 0 bases from V and 6 from J, leaving 13 bases between them. The CDR3 is 15 residues long. Germline V CDR1 and CDR2: SGDLS, YYNGEE. The DNA for the CDR3 is TGTGCCAGCAGCGTAGGGTCGGGGTGGGCTCAGCCCCAGCATTTT. It is translated as CASSVGSGWAQPQHF.

The table lists this clone with a few counts. The chain recombines TRBV6-1 with TRBJ2-3; D unresolved. This CDR3 has 11 residues. Germline V gene data show CDR1 as MNHNS and CDR2 as SASEGT. V lost 4 bases to trimming and J lost 5 bases, with 4 bases between them. CDR3 in DNA: TGTGCCAGCAGTGTCAGAGATACGCAGTATTTT. Its protein is CASSVRDTQYF.

V is TRBV4-1 and J is TRBJ2-7, with a tentative D call TRBD1 (6 bases). Germline V gives CDR1 MGHRA, CDR2 YSYEKL. V was trimmed by 1 base and J by 6 bases, leaving 13 bases between them. CDR3 length equals 14 residues. CDR3 coding DNA: TGCGCCAGCAGCCAAGTACCAGGGGTGAGCGAGCAGTACTTC. Protein sequence: CASSQVPGVSEQYF.

The gene calls are TRBV18 and TRBJ1-3; D not resolved. CDR1 is KGHSH and CDR2 is LQKENI in the germline V gene. This CDR3 has 13 residues. The germline V and J ends were trimmed by 5 bases and 0 bases, with 5 bases remaining between them. The CDR3 loop reads CASSRTSGNTIYF. The CDR3 bases are TGTGCCAGCTCAAGGACCTCTGGAAACACCATATATTTT.

This rearrangement joins TRBV6-5 to TRBJ2-1; D is ambiguous. CDR3 size: 15 residues. CDR1 MNHEY and CDR2 SVGAGI come from the germline V gene. V lost 6 bases and J 1 base, leaving 13 bases between the germline ends. The CDR3, as DNA: TGTGCCAGCAGCCCCGGGTCCCCTTCCTACAATGAGCAGTTCTTC. Translating it yields CASSPGSPSYNEQFF.

The V gene is TRBV4-1, the J gene TRBJ1-2, with D possibly being TRBD1 (5 bases). Per the germline V gene, CDR1 is MGHRA and CDR2 is YSYEKL. The CDR3 runs to 13 residues. V was pared by 1 base and J by 4 bases, with 7 bases between. CDR3 region: CASSQGGIYGYTF. The DNA for the CDR3 is TGCGCCAGCAGCCAAGGGGGGATCTATGGCTACACCTTC.

The chain combines TRBV27 with TRBJ1-5, with TRBD1 as a possible D gene (5 bases). This CDR3 is built from 14 residues. Germline lookup yields CDR1 MNHEY and CDR2 SMNVEV (reference sequence). Between the trimmed V and J ends, which lost 7 bases and 4 bases, there was a span of 14 bases. CDR3 in amino acids: CASKITGTNQPQHF. The CDR3 nucleotides read TGTGCCAGCAAAATTACCGGGACGAATCAGCCCCAGCATTTT.

This clone has a single count. The chain links TRBV7-9 to TRBJ2-7, with 7 bases aligning to TRBD1. The trim removed 5 bases at V and 4 bases at J, leaving 8 bases unmatched. This CDR3 contains 14 residues. In germline, CDR1 is SEHNR, CDR2 FQNEAQ (reference sequence). CDR3 sequence (DNA): TGTGCCAGCAGCATCACAGGGGTAAGGTACGAGCAGTACTTC. Protein sequence: CASSITGVRYEQYF.

This chain uses TRBV30 with TRBJ2-7, with D possibly matching TRBD1 (6 bases). This CDR3 region has 14 residues. The ends were cut back, 3 bases at V and 6 bases at J, with 18 bases in the middle. Per the germline V gene, CDR1 is GTSNPN and CDR2 is SVGIG (reference sequence). CDR3 sequence (DNA): TGTGCCTGGAGCCACAGGGCAGTGGTTCGCGAGCAGTACTTC. Translating gives CAWSHRAVVREQYF.

The chain joins TRBV6-4 to TRBJ2-7, with a tentative D call TRBD1 (6 bases). This CDR3 has 16 amino acids. Germline V gene data show CDR1 as MRHNA and CDR2 as SNTAGT. The V end was cut by 7 bases, the J end by 3 bases, with 22 bases between. The CDR3 loop reads CASTYRTGFRDYEQYF. The CDR3 DNA sequence: TGTGCCAGCACCTACCGTACAGGGTTCAGGGACTACGAGCAGTACTTC.